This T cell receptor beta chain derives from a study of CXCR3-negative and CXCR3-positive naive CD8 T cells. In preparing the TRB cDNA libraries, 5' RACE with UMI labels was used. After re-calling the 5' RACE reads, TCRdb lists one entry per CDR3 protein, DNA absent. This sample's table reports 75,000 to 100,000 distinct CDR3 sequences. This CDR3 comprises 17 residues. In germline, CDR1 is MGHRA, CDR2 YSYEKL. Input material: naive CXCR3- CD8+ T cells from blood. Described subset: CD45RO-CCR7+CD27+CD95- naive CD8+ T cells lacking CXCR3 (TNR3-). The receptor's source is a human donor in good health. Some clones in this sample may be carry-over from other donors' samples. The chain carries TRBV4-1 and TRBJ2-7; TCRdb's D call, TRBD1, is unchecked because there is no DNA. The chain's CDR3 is CASSQGLGAEFSYEQYF.